This TCR beta chain was sequenced in a study of T cells in tumors after PD-1 blockade (dated by TCRdb to the late 2010s). About the full investigation: Patients were excluded if they had prior checkpoint blockade, use of systemic immunosuppressants, or recent radiotherapy or other anti-cancer therapy within 4 weeks. Peripheral blood samples averaged around 110,000 TCR templates (range about 24,679-290,000) and about 40,000 unique clonotypes. Treatment consisted of either cemiplimab 350 mg every 2 weeks or pembrolizumab 200 mg every 3 weeks. The study performed paired single-cell RNA and TCR sequencing on site-matched tumors from BCC or SCC patients before and after anti-PD-1 therapy. RECIST version 1.1 was used to assess clinical response. While on anti-PD-1 treatment, some of the patients also continued taking daily vismodegib 150 mg. To compare blood and tumor clonotypes, bulk TCR sequencing was performed on nine to ten peripheral blood samples from roughly 5 patients.

The immunoSEQ platform was used to carry out deep TCRbeta sequencing. The published analysis was carried out like this. Only productive rearrangements were exported from the immunoSEQ Analyzer for further analysis. T cell phenotypes were assigned to bulk TCRbeta clonotypes by matching the clonotypes to single-cell RNA+TCR-seq clones that had the same TCRbeta sequence. Clone enrichment in tumor was calculated as tumor frequency divided by PBMC frequency from bulk TCR sequencing. TCRs were grouped by GLIPH into specificity groups, defined as clusters of distinct TCRs likely recognizing common antigens via shared CDR3 motifs. TCRdb obtained this table from immuneACCESS and retained in-frame rearrangements with V and J assigned. These tables miss some clones; where compared with another copy, unresolved V genes account for less than half of the shortfall, and the remainder is unexplained. Clonal size and the V and J genes are those of that table, whereas D and trimming came from the DNA. In this sample the table shows under 50,000 clones, roughly three quarters of which occur a single time. The ten largest make up around 8.7% of the sample.

For bulk TCRbeta sequencing, genomic DNA was extracted from tumor biopsies or peripheral blood, and input amounts ranged from roughly 600 ng to 6,500 ng. Histologically proven advanced or metastatic basal or squamous cell carcinoma was present in all patients, all of whom were poor candidates for surgical resection. The basal cell carcinoma cohort comprised 10 or so patients, of whom several had bulk tumor TCR sequencing. On this clone: The antigen this receptor binds is unknown. No much larger clone exists at a distance of one base, and base qualities are not known.

Overall results and qualifications from the work: The source of novel T cell clones was not identified, and lymphoid organs or rare unexpanded clones within the tumor or the tumor periphery could be included among the possible sources. Approximately 43% of tumor TCR clonotypes were found in blood, and some novel exhausted tumor clones appeared in pre-treatment blood, suggesting peripheral recruitment.

This specimen was PBMCs, taken before anti-PD-1 therapy. The clonotype was recovered from a human donor with advanced basal cell or squamous cell carcinoma (not recorded which).

The DNA sequence reads TGTGCCAGCAGCGTAGGACAGGAAAGGGATTCACCCCTCCACTTT. The resulting protein is CASSVGQERDSPLHF. The chain employs TRBV9 and TRBJ1-6, and TRBD1 may be the D gene, going by 6 matching bases. The germline V gene yields SGDLS for CDR1 and YYNGEE for CDR2. From its cysteine to its phenylalanine, the CDR3 spans 15 amino acids. Just the 45-base CDR3 DNA is kept, in frame starting at base 1. The junction shows trimming of 0 bases on V and 8 bases on J, plus 12 bases between the germline ends.